This T cell receptor (beta chain) came from a study of technical replicates of blood from several donors. Germline lookup yields CDR1 SGHNT and CDR2 YYREEE (reference sequence). J was trimmed by 5 bases and V by 3 bases; bases with no gene match: 10. CDR3 size: 16 residues. Generated by immunoSEQ multiplex PCR, the TCRdb table keeps only in-frame clones and is missing some. The sample has some 81,000 clones, roughly 90% seen once; the top ten hold 0.25%. The source is a human donor in good health. The rearrangement uses TRBV5-4 and TRBJ2-3; 9 bases match TRBD2. The source material was T cells isolated from PBMCs. This CDR3 is CASSWGLAGSEDTQYF. The CDR3 region has the DNA TGTGCCAGCAGCTGGGGCCTAGCGGGATCGGAAGATACGCAGTATTTT.